Shown below are 27 T cell receptor beta chains from a single sample sequenced in a study of CD8+ T cells in alopecia areata. Sequencing templates came from extracted RNA that was reverse transcribed into cDNA. Only in-frame clones appear in the TCRdb table, and some are missing; sequencing was by immunoSEQ multiplex PCR. The data contain about 110,000 clones, around 59% of them singletons. What was sequenced was CD8+ T cells sorted from blood. These receptors all stem from a human donor in good health.

The chain employs TRBV30 and TRBJ2-5; a weak D match, TRBD1 (6 bases). CDR1 and CDR2 from the germline V gene are GTSNPN and SVGIG (reference sequence). The CDR3 consists of 13 residues. V was clipped by 7 bases and J by 1 base, with 13 bases between them. As DNA, the CDR3 is TGTGCCTATCGCCCGGACAGCCAAGAGACCCAGTACTTC. This gives the protein CAYRPDSQETQYF.

The rearrangement uses TRBV5-4 and TRBJ2-5; a possible D gene is TRBD1 (5 bases). Germline V lookup: CDR1 SGHNT, CDR2 YYREEE (reference sequence). This CDR3 has 14 amino acids. The V end was cut by 4 bases, the J end by 6 bases, with 16 bases between. This CDR3 reads CASSPDWGGQTQYF. As DNA, the CDR3 is TGTGCCAGCAGCCCAGACTGGGGCGGACAGACCCAGTACTTC.

In DNA, the CDR3 is TGTGCCAGTAGCTCGGACAGTGAGGCCTACGAGCAGTACTTC. Translated: CASSSDSEAYEQYF. V gene TRBV19 combines with J gene TRBJ2-7; D perhaps matches TRBD1 (6 bases). V shed 6 bases and J shed 2 bases, with 14 bases lying between them. There are 14 residues in the CDR3. Per germline, CDR1 LNHDA and CDR2 SQIVND (reference sequence).

On this clone: A far larger clone is only one base removed, so a read error is likely. The rearrangement links TRBV7-2 to TRBJ1-5; D possibly corresponds to TRBD1 (6 bases). The CDR3 contains 14 residues. Germline CDR1 reads SGHTA; CDR2 reads FQGNSA. Trimming left V 3 bases short and J 1 base short, with 7 bases between. The CDR3 nucleotides read TGTGCCAGCAGCTTTGGACAGAGCAATCAGCCCCAGCATTTT. Translation gives CASSFGQSNQPQHF.

The CDR3 loop is CASSSSPGLGTSGETQYF. The CDR3 region has the DNA TGTGCCAGCAGCTCCTCTCCGGGACTAGGAACCTCCGGGGAGACCCAGTACTTC. This chain links TRBV7-9 with TRBJ2-5, with 8 positions matching TRBD2. The CDR3 runs 18 residues. Germline V gene sequence: CDR1 SEHNR, CDR2 FQNEAQ (reference sequence). The V gene end was trimmed by 4 bases and the J gene end by 5 bases; junction bases not matched to a gene: 18. The complete variable domain, with remaining parts taken from reference TRBV7-9 and TRBJ2-5, reads DTGVSQNPRHKITKRGQNVTFRCDPISEHNRLYWYRQTLGQGPEFLTYFQNEAQLEKSRLLSDRFSAERPKGSFSTLEIQRTEQGDSAMYLCASSSSPGLGTSGETQYFGPGTRLLVL.

CDR3 sequence: CASSLAVKGLDTDTQYF. The CDR3 bases are TGTGCCAGCAGCTTGGCCGTTAAGGGGTTAGACACAGATACGCAGTATTTT. V gene TRBV5-6 combines with J gene TRBJ2-3; tentative D call: TRBD1 (5 bases). The CDR3 is made up of 17 amino acids. Trimming shortened V by 0 bases and J by 2 bases, and 16 bases separated the two germline ends. CDR1 and CDR2 from the germline V gene are SGHDT and YYEEEE. The entire variable domain, with the rest obtained from reference TRBV5-6 and TRBJ2-3, is as follows: DAGVTQSPTHLIKTRGQQVTLRCSPKSGHDTVSWYQQALGQGPQFIFQYYEEEERQRGNFPDRFSGHQFPNYSSELNVNALLLGDSALYLCASSLAVKGLDTDTQYFGPGTRLTVL.

V gene TRBV4-2 combines with J gene TRBJ2-7; D not certain. The CDR3 covers 13 residues. Trimming stripped 0 bases from V and 6 bases from J, with 9 bases between. Germline CDR1 and CDR2: LGHNA and YNFKEQ. CDR3 amino acids: CASSQDFHLEQYF. CDR3 coding DNA: TGTGCCAGCAGCCAAGATTTCCATCTCGAGCAGTACTTC.

This chain links TRBV5-1 with TRBJ2-7, with 7 bases identical to TRBD1. The CDR3 contains 16 residues. Germline-derived CDR1 and CDR2 are SGHRS and YFSETQ. V dropped 4 bases and J dropped 9; count of bases not matched to a gene: 19. DNA of the CDR3: TGCGCCAGCAGCCGGACAGGTTACGGCAGCGAGATGGGGCAGTACTTC. This codes for CASSRTGYGSEMGQYF.

V gene TRBV7-9 combines with J gene TRBJ2-4; tentative D call: TRBD1 (5 bases). This CDR3 has 15 amino acids. Per the germline V gene, CDR1 is SEHNR and CDR2 is FQNEAQ (reference sequence). The V end lost 3 bases, the J end lost 6 bases, and 15 bases lay between the germline ends. Here the CDR3 reads CASSFLGAGLNIQYF. CDR3 sequence (DNA): TGTGCCAGCAGCTTCCTAGGTGCAGGGTTAAACATTCAGTACTTC.

This rearrangement joins TRBV5-6 to TRBJ2-3; the D gene is possibly TRBD1 (6 bases). The CDR3 has 17 amino acids. From germline, CDR1 is SGHDT and CDR2 YYEEEE. Deletions cut 2 bases from V and 2 bases from J, with 18 bases between. The CDR3 reads CASSFTTGTLYTDTQYF. As DNA, the CDR3 is TGTGCCAGCAGCTTTACGACGGGGACACTATACACAGATACGCAGTATTTT. Combining the CDR3 with reference TRBV5-6 and TRBJ2-3 gives the whole variable domain DAGVTQSPTHLIKTRGQQVTLRCSPKSGHDTVSWYQQALGQGPQFIFQYYEEEERQRGNFPDRFSGHQFPNYSSELNVNALLLGDSALYLCASSFTTGTLYTDTQYFGPGTRLTVL.

CDR3 amino acids: CASSHPGTGGSAEQYF. CDR3 coding DNA: TGCGCCAGCAGCCATCCCGGGACAGGGGGGTCCGCCGAGCAGTACTTC. The chain employs TRBV4-1 and TRBJ2-7; 11 bases map to TRBD1. Per the germline V gene, CDR1 is MGHRA and CDR2 is YSYEKL. V lost 3 bases to trimming and J lost 6 bases; unmatched junction nucleotides: 10. The CDR3 runs to 16 residues.

This clone came up once. This chain uses TRBV13 with TRBJ2-7; maybe TRBD2 (5 bases). The V gene lost 0 bases and the J gene lost 10 bases, with 13 bases spanning the gap. The V gene's germline CDR1 is PRHDT and CDR2 FYEKMQ (reference sequence). This CDR3 region has 13 residues. CDR3 DNA: TGTGCCAGCAGCTTAGGTCGGGATATTAGACAGTACTTC. Its protein is CASSLGRDIRQYF.

This clone was picked up one time. The rearrangement joins TRBV25-1 to TRBJ2-2; D remains unclear. The V end lost 5 bases, the J end lost 1 base, and 5 bases lay between the germline ends. CDR3 length: 13 residues. Germline-derived CDR1 and CDR2 are MGHDK and SYGVNS. The CDR3 loop is CASSLGNTGELFF. CDR3 nucleotide sequence: TGTGCCAGCAGTCTGGGGAACACCGGGGAGCTGTTTTTT. The whole variable domain, remainder taken from reference TRBV25-1 and TRBJ2-2, is EADIYQTPRYLVIGTGKKITLECSQTMGHDKMYWYQQDPGMELHLIHYSYGVNSTEKGDLSSESTVSRIRTEHFPLTLESARPSHTSQYLCASSLGNTGELFFGEGSRLTVL.

This clone was picked up many times. The chain is built from TRBV6-1 and TRBJ1-5; D is unresolved. The V and J ends lost 1 base and 10 bases respectively, with 14 bases between them. Germline loops: CDR1 MNHNS, CDR2 SASEGT. The CDR3 loop spans 14 amino acids. The CDR3 loop reads CASSEDRFFSPQHF. The CDR3 coding sequence is TGTGCCAGCAGTGAAGACCGGTTTTTCTCCCCCCAGCATTTT.

The chain carries TRBV10-3 and TRBJ2-7, with 9 nucleotides matching TRBD1. Germline-derived CDR1 and CDR2 are ENHRY and SYGVKD. This CDR3 has 14 amino acids. V was clipped by 3 bases and J by 3 bases; unmatched bases: 3. CDR3 protein: CAISDGTGYYEQYF. CDR3 bases: TGTGCCATCAGTGATGGGACAGGGTACTACGAGCAGTACTTC.

J is TRBJ2-7 and V is TRBV11-2; D gene unclear. The CDR3 consists of 13 residues. Germline lookup yields CDR1 SGHAT and CDR2 FQNNGV. V was cut by 0 bases and J by 5 bases, with 8 bases left in between. The CDR3 here is CASSLDQIHEQYF. DNA of the CDR3: TGTGCCAGCAGCTTAGATCAGATCCACGAGCAGTACTTC.

The chain carries TRBV2 and TRBJ1-2; TRBD1 aligns across 8 bases. This CDR3 has 16 residues. V trimming: 2 bases; J trimming: 6 bases; junction bases outside the gene matches: 11. Germline V gene sequence: CDR1 SNHLY, CDR2 FYNNEI. The CDR3 DNA is TGTGCCAGCAGTGAATTCCAGGGGGCGCGGAAAGATGGCTACACCTTC. It encodes CASSEFQGARKDGYTF.

The chain joins TRBV5-6 to TRBJ2-2, with 11 bases fitting TRBD2. Germline V CDR1 and CDR2: SGHDT, YYEEEE. This CDR3 has 18 residues. V shed 2 bases and J 1 base; nucleotides not matched to a gene: 7. DNA of the CDR3: TGTGCCAGCAGCTTACCCCAACTAGCGGGGGAGAACACCGGGGAGCTGTTTTTT. Its translation is CASSLPQLAGENTGELFF.

This clone was seen many times. V and J are TRBV5-6 and TRBJ2-5, with 10 bases matching TRBD2. The germline CDR1 and CDR2 sequences are SGHDT and YYEEEE. Losses at the gene ends were 3 bases for V and 2 bases for J; bases not matched to a gene: 7. The CDR3 is 16 amino acids. The CDR3 is CASSYGLAAKQETQYF. Here the CDR3 DNA reads TGTGCCAGCAGCTACGGACTAGCGGCTAAGCAAGAGACCCAGTACTTC.

The V gene is TRBV30, the J gene TRBJ2-1; 8 bases line up with TRBD2. Germline CDR1 reads GTSNPN; CDR2 reads SVGIG (reference sequence). The CDR3 spans 14 residues. After removal of 1 base from V and 8 bases from J, the junction contained 7 bases not matched to a gene. Here the CDR3 reads CAWSGTSIVDEQFF. The CDR3 bases are TGTGCCTGGAGTGGGACTAGCATCGTGGATGAGCAGTTCTTC.

This clone was seen only a few times. The chain joins TRBV7-9 to TRBJ1-2, with a tentative D call TRBD1 (6 bases). V shed 0 bases and J shed 0 bases, with 8 bases lying between them. Germline V gives CDR1 SEHNR, CDR2 FQNEAQ (reference sequence). The CDR3 runs 15 residues. CDR3: CASSLAAGANYGYTF. CDR3 DNA sequence: TGTGCCAGCAGCTTAGCGGCAGGGGCTAACTATGGCTACACCTTC. Drawing the rest from reference TRBV7-9 and TRBJ1-2, the complete variable domain is DTGVSQNPRHKITKRGQNVTFRCDPISEHNRLYWYRQTLGQGPEFLTYFQNEAQLEKSRLLSDRFSAERPKGSFSTLEIQRTEQGDSAMYLCASSLAAGANYGYTFGSGTRLTVV.

This clone was detected only a few times. V and J are TRBV28 and TRBJ2-7, with no clear D. The CDR3 runs to 11 residues. V was pared by 5 bases and J by 3 bases, with 5 bases between. The germline V gene encodes CDR1 MDHEN and CDR2 SYDVKM. CDR3 nucleotide sequence: TGTGCCAGCAGTCAGCACTACGAGCAGTACTTC. This codes for CASSQHYEQYF.

The chain couples TRBV19 to TRBJ1-1; D possibly corresponds to TRBD1 (5 bases). Trimming took 5 bases from V and 0 from J, leaving 7 bases between them. This CDR3 contains 13 residues. Germline CDR1 LNHDA, CDR2 SQIVND (reference sequence). The DNA of the CDR3 is TGTGCCAGTAGTTGGGGGTTGAACACTGAAGCTTTCTTT. It codes for CASSWGLNTEAFF.

With regard to this clone: One junction end does not reproduce the germline sequence, and a read error may be involved. Other nucleotide sequences in the sample specify the same CDR3. This chain's CDR3 is CSARAGYEQYF. The CDR3 nucleotides read TGCAGTGCAAGAGCAGGGTACGAGCAGTACTTC. The chain couples TRBV20-1 to TRBJ2-7, with D perhaps matching TRBD1 (5 bases). From germline, CDR1 is DFQATT and CDR2 SNEGSKA (reference sequence). The CDR3 is 11 residues long.

The V gene is TRBV11-2, the J gene TRBJ2-3; D might be TRBD1 or TRBD2, each matching 5 bases. Looked up from germline, CDR1 is SGHAT and CDR2 is FQNNGV. CDR3 length: 15 amino acids. V lost 6 bases to trimming and J lost 4 bases, with 17 bases between them. DNA for the CDR3: TGTGCCAGCAGTTGGATAGGGGACGACCCAGATACGCAGTATTTT. As protein: CASSWIGDDPDTQYF. Drawing the rest from reference TRBV11-2 and TRBJ2-3, the complete variable domain is EAGVAQSPRYKIIEKRQSVAFWCNPISGHATLYWYQQILGQGPKLLIQFQNNGVVDDSQLPKDRFSAERLKGVDSTLKIQPAKLEDSAVYLCASSWIGDDPDTQYFGPGTRLTVL.

The chain combines TRBV29-1 with TRBJ2-1; D is unclear. The CDR3 consists of 14 residues. V lost 5 bases, J lost 0 bases, and 11 bases lay in between. Germline CDR1 is SQVTM and CDR2 is ANQGSEA. The DNA of the CDR3 is TGCAGCGTTCCCGGGCTCAGCTCCTACAATGAGCAGTTCTTC. It is translated as CSVPGLSSYNEQFF.

The rearrangement joins TRBV5-1 to TRBJ1-1; D gene uncertain. Germline CDR1 and CDR2: SGHRS and YFSETQ. Trimming removed 0 bases from V and 0 bases from J, with 6 bases in between. There are 14 residues in the CDR3. The CDR3 nucleotides read TGCGCCAGCAGCTTGGGAGACCTGAACACTGAAGCTTTCTTT. Its translation: CASSLGDLNTEAFF.